This record looks at one TCR beta chain sequence and its context. What it binds is not known. The CDR3 length is 15 residues. CDR1 is SGDLS and CDR2 is YYNGEE in the germline V gene. V lost 4 bases, J lost 0 bases, and 14 bases lay in between. The sample is drawn from a study of a mutant IDH1 vaccine in newly diagnosed glioma. As to time point: week 23, last vaccination. Vaccination comprised doses that each held 300 ug of mutant IDH1 20-mer peptide, plus topical imiquimod. Profiled with immunoSEQ multiplex PCR; TCRdb holds only in-frame clones, not every one. Seen here are 82,000 or so clones, roughly 85% observed once, and the top ten hold around 2%.

The rearrangement joins TRBV9 to TRBJ2-7; D may correspond to TRBD1 or TRBD2 (5 bases each). This sample comprised PBMCs, obtained from a glioma patient whose treatment included an IDH1 peptide vaccine. The TCR sequence derives from a man between 25 and 39 years old with glioma. Some clones in this sample may be carry-over from other donors' samples. The CDR3: CASSLRDRGSYEQYF. CDR3 coding DNA: TGTGCCAGCAGCCTCCGGGACCGAGGCTCCTACGAGCAGTACTTC.